Listed below are T cell receptor beta chains from one sample, sequenced in a study of type 1 regulatory T cells. What these receptors recognize is not known. One entry per CDR3 protein results from TCRdb running MiXCR on the reads. The table has roughly 68,000 distinct CDR3 sequences, around 68% seen once. Material: cultured T cells, either the whole culture or a sorted T cell fraction (not recorded which). The receptors here all came from a human donor in good health. Both conserved end residues are part of each CDR3. Each record gives: CDR3 DNA, CDR3 protein, D gene, J gene, V gene, clone size. D genes are given only for firm matches. The size of a clone is reported for some rows only, either as once, few or many, or as a class for expanded clones.

CDR3 DNA: TGCGCCAGCAGCCAGCAGGGGGAAGGGACCCAGTACTTC
CDR3 protein: CASSQQGEGTQYF
D gene: TRBD1
J gene: TRBJ2-5
V gene: TRBV4-3
clone size: NA

CDR3 DNA: TGCGCCAGCAGCCAAGCGACCTCAGGGTTGAACATTCAGTACTTC
CDR3 protein: CASSQATSGLNIQYF
D gene: NA
J gene: TRBJ2-4
V gene: TRBV5-1
clone size: NA

CDR3 DNA: TGTGCCAGTAGGGAGGGGTCCCGGAACACTGAAGCTTTCTTT
CDR3 protein: CASREGSRNTEAFF
D gene: NA
J gene: TRBJ1-1
V gene: TRBV19
clone size: NA

CDR3 DNA: TGCGCCAGCAGCTTGGTAGGACAGGGAAGCTACGAGCAGTACTTC
CDR3 protein: CASSLVGQGSYEQYF
D gene: TRBD1
J gene: TRBJ2-7
V gene: TRBV5-1
clone size: NA

CDR3 DNA: TGTGCCAGCAGTTTGGGGGTGGGTGGCAAGCAGTACTTC
CDR3 protein: CASSLGVGGKQYF
D gene: NA
J gene: TRBJ2-7
V gene: TRBV27
clone size: NA

CDR3 DNA: TGTGCCAGCAGCTTAGCGGCTAGCGGGGCCGGGGAGCTGTTTTTT
CDR3 protein: CASSLAASGAGELFF
D gene: TRBD2
J gene: TRBJ2-2
V gene: TRBV7-6
clone size: NA

CDR3 DNA: TGTGCCAGCAGCTCGCCAGGGGCTGGTGGTCAAAACATTCAGTACTTC
CDR3 protein: CASSSPGAGGQNIQYF
D gene: NA
J gene: TRBJ2-4
V gene: TRBV7-9
clone size: NA

CDR3 DNA: TGTGCCAGCAGTGATCGGGGGGAGACAACACTAAGCAATCAGCCCCAGCATTTT
CDR3 protein: CASSDRGETTLSNQPQHF
D gene: NA
J gene: TRBJ1-5
V gene: TRBV25-1
clone size: NA

CDR3 DNA: TGTGCCATCAGAAAGGACAGGGAGGATTTGGAGACCCAGTACTTC
CDR3 protein: CAIRKDREDLETQYF
D gene: TRBD1
J gene: TRBJ2-5
V gene: TRBV10-3
clone size: NA

CDR3 DNA: TGTGCCAGCAGTTTAGTCCCGAAGCGGTACGAGCAGTACTTC
CDR3 protein: CASSLVPKRYEQYF
D gene: NA
J gene: TRBJ2-7
V gene: TRBV12-3/TRBV12-4
clone size: once

CDR3 DNA: TGTGCCAGCAGCGAGGGCCGAAGCGGGAGAAGTTTCGAGCAGTACTTC
CDR3 protein: CASSEGRSGRSFEQYF
D gene: TRBD2
J gene: TRBJ2-7
V gene: TRBV9
clone size: NA

CDR3 DNA: TGCGCCAGCAGACCCGGAGCAGCGAGCTCCTACGAGCAGTACTTC
CDR3 protein: CASRPGAASSYEQYF
D gene: NA
J gene: TRBJ2-7
V gene: TRBV10-2
clone size: few

CDR3 DNA: TGTGCCTGCGGGACAGGGGGCTCAGATACGCAGTATTTT
CDR3 protein: CACGTGGSDTQYF
D gene: TRBD1
J gene: TRBJ2-3
V gene: TRBV30
clone size: NA

CDR3 DNA: TGTGCCAGTAGTATAAGACAGGCGTCTAATGAAAAACTGTTTTTT
CDR3 protein: CASSIRQASNEKLFF
D gene: NA
J gene: TRBJ1-4
V gene: TRBV19
clone size: NA

CDR3 DNA: TGTGCCACTCAGACGGGCGGTGGAGGGGAGCAGTTCTTC
CDR3 protein: CATQTGGGGEQFF
D gene: NA
J gene: TRBJ2-1
V gene: TRBV6-2/TRBV6-3
clone size: NA

CDR3 DNA: TGTGCCACCAGGGAGGGGGTCACAGATACGCAGTATTTT
CDR3 protein: CATREGVTDTQYF
D gene: NA
J gene: TRBJ2-3
V gene: TRBV24-1
clone size: few

CDR3 DNA: TGCAGCGTTGGAACCGGGATCTCTGGGGCCAACGTCCTGACTTTC
CDR3 protein: CSVGTGISGANVLTF
D gene: NA
J gene: TRBJ2-6
V gene: TRBV29-1
clone size: NA

CDR3 DNA: TGTGCCATCAGTGGTGGGGAGGCCCCTGGGGAGCTGTTTTTT
CDR3 protein: CAISGGEAPGELFF
D gene: NA
J gene: TRBJ2-2
V gene: TRBV10-3
clone size: NA

CDR3 DNA: TGTGCCAGCAGTATTGGACTGAACACCGGGGAGCTGTTTTTT
CDR3 protein: CASSIGLNTGELFF
D gene: NA
J gene: TRBJ2-2
V gene: TRBV12-3/TRBV12-4
clone size: NA

CDR3 DNA: TGTGCCAGCAGCCGGGACACTTTCTCCTACGAGCAGTACTTC
CDR3 protein: CASSRDTFSYEQYF
D gene: NA
J gene: TRBJ2-7
V gene: TRBV4-2
clone size: NA

CDR3 DNA: TGTGCCAGCTCCCCCCCGGGGGGGGGCGCGATCTACAATGAGCAGTTCTTC
CDR3 protein: CASSPPGGGAIYNEQFF
D gene: TRBD2
J gene: TRBJ2-1
V gene: TRBV18
clone size: NA

CDR3 DNA: TGTGCCAGCAGCAAAAGGACGGAGAGACACACTGAAGCTTTCTTT
CDR3 protein: CASSKRTERHTEAFF
D gene: NA
J gene: TRBJ1-1
V gene: TRBV7-9
clone size: NA

CDR3 DNA: TGCAGTGCTTCCCTCAGGGGGCCGGGGACAGGGGAGCTGTTTTTT
CDR3 protein: CSASLRGPGTGELFF
D gene: TRBD1
J gene: TRBJ2-2
V gene: TRBV20-1
clone size: NA

CDR3 DNA: TGTGCCAGCAGCATGGACAGGGACAGCACAGATACGCAGTATTTT
CDR3 protein: CASSMDRDSTDTQYF
D gene: TRBD1
J gene: TRBJ2-3
V gene: TRBV7-2
clone size: NA

CDR3 DNA: TGCAGTGCTTGGACAGGGGCCAATGAGCAGTTCTTC
CDR3 protein: CSAWTGANEQFF
D gene: TRBD1
J gene: TRBJ2-1
V gene: TRBV20-1
clone size: few

CDR3 DNA: TGCGCCAGCAGCTCGAGTAGCGCCAGCTACAATGAGCAGTTCTTC
CDR3 protein: CASSSSSASYNEQFF
D gene: NA
J gene: TRBJ2-1
V gene: TRBV5-1
clone size: NA

CDR3 DNA: TGTGCCAGTAGTGCGAATCCCGGGACATTACCGAACACCATATATTTT
CDR3 protein: CASSANPGTLPNTIYF
D gene: NA
J gene: TRBJ1-3
V gene: TRBV19
clone size: NA

CDR3 DNA: TGTGCCAGCAGCTTAGAGGAGGGTGGCGGCTTCACCTTC
CDR3 protein: CASSLEEGGGFTF
D gene: NA
J gene: TRBJ1-2
V gene: TRBV7-9
clone size: once